This T cell receptor (beta chain) is drawn from a study of STAT3 mutations in large granular lymphocyte leukemia. As to this clone: What it binds is unknown.

Measured with immunoSEQ multiplex PCR; TCRdb has only the in-frame clones, and not every one. The data contain over 30,000 clones, 88% of them singletons. Points from the study as a whole: In some patients, a small highly pathogenic clone possibly went undetected. In several patients, dominant TCR clone burden exceeded STAT3 mutant burden, suggesting STAT3 mutation arose secondarily. At least one immunodominant TCR beta clonotype appeared in every T-cell large granular lymphocyte leukemia patient. In about 30% of the 18 patients, new TCR clonotypes emerged after therapy. Sampling intervals varied between patients and samples.

The CDR3 spans 14 residues. From germline, CDR1 is MGHRA and CDR2 YSYEKL. Trimming pared 4 bases from V and 6 bases from J, leaving 12 bases between. The sequence was collected from a human donor with T large granular lymphocyte leukemia. Some clones in this sample may be carry-over from other donors' samples. This chain links TRBV4-1 with TRBJ1-4; D possibly corresponds to TRBD1 (6 bases). Material: PBMCs. CDR3 coding DNA: TGCGCCAGCAGCCTCGACAGGACGCATGAAAAACTGTTTTTT. This translates into CASSLDRTHEKLFF.